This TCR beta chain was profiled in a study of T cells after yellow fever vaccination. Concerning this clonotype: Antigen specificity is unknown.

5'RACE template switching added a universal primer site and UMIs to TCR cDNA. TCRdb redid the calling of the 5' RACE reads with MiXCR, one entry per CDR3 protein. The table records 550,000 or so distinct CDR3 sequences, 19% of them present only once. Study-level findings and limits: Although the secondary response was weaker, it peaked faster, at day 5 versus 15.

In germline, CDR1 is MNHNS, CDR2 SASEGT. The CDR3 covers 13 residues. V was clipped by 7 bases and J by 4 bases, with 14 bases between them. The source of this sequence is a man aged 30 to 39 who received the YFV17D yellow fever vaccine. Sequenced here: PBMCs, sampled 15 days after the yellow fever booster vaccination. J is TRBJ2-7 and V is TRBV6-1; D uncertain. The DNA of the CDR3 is TGTGCCAGCACCTCCCCCGTCAAGTACGAGCAGTACTTC. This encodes CASTSPVKYEQYF.